This T cell receptor (beta chain) derives from a study of T cell repertoires in cytomegalovirus infection (dated by TCRdb to the late 2010s). Regarding the study in general: Alongside well-studied HLA-B-restricted epitopes, the peptide stimulations were aimed at recently identified HLA-C-restricted CMV epitopes, whose presentation resists viral immunomodulation. Because public TCR beta signatures pointed to carriage of CMV infection together with the matching HLA type, the HLA type of each donor mattered for the analysis.

Study-wide conclusions, independent of this receptor: In both this cohort and an independent cohort of over 350 donors, the cumulative frequency of public TCR beta family members distinguished carriers of CMV infection plus the relevant HLA type. The ex vivo response was dominated by HLA-C-restricted CMV-specific TCR beta clonotypes, which also provided the single most frequent clonotype in two of eight donors.

The sample's treatment or condition label is to be understood as: in vitro stimulation with specific CMV peptide epitopes to enrich CMV-specific T cells. This clonotype was detected only a few times. This clone's antigen is unknown. It has no much larger one-base neighbor in the sample; base qualities were not kept. Sequencing took place on an Illumina HiSeq 1500. The public reads were reanalyzed by TCRdb: fastp trimming at Q25, MiXCR alignment, in-frame beta chains only. Here each entry gathers all rows of one CDR3 protein and keeps the most common genes and DNA. Present in this sample are 250,000 to 400,000 distinct CDR3 sequences, 25% of which were seen just once. About an eighth of the sample comes from the top ten. According to the germline V gene, CDR1 reads MDHEN and CDR2 reads SYDVKM. Inclusive of the bounding cysteine and phenylalanine, the CDR3 is 16 residues long. Only the CDR3 DNA stays, 48 bases, in frame from base 1. V is clipped by 4 bases and J by 3 bases, and the sequence between their germline boundaries is 19 bases long.

The specimen was cultured PBMCs, collected from culture after CMV antigen stimulation. In this chain, TRBV28 is recombined with TRBJ2-7, and perhaps TRBD2 as D gene, on 5 matching bases. This TCR came from a human donor in good health (CMV status not recorded). Some clones in this sample may be carry-over from other donors' samples. The bases read TGTGCCAGCAGTTCCTCCGCCAGCGGTGCTCTCTACGAGCAGTACTTC. Translation gives CASSSSASGALYEQYF.